This T cell receptor beta chain was recorded in a study of cytomegalovirus exposure and HLA in healthy donors (dated by TCRdb to 2016 to 2017). As for the study more broadly: An earlier analysis of roughly 610 of the donors reported around 280 Gb of sequence data and around 110 million unique TCR beta sequences obtained from approximately 180 million T cells. A later genetic analysis used genome-wide SNP genotypes for about 60% of the roughly 700 donors, treating that subset as a discovery cohort. Every repertoire in the discovery cohort had been generated on one and the same sequencing platform. The number of typed donors differed by locus: about 620-630 for A, B, C, DRB1 and DQB1; some 500 for DQA1; 606 for DPA1; and 400 to 480 for DPB1. Across approximately 400 genotyped donors of the cohort, an average of roughly 250,000 unique TCR beta nucleotide sequences per donor were sequenced, and 15% to 20% of those sequences were non-productive. The genetic ancestry cluster associated with self-reported Caucasian donors included about 84% of the roughly 380 genotyped donors. Donor age, sex, ethnicity and CMV serostatus were compiled alongside the repertoire data. Roughly 310 gigabases of sequencing data and some 85 million unique TCR sequences were included in an early release covering under 650 HLA-typed donors. The study aimed to test whether cataloging public T cell receptors could reveal signatures of past pathogen exposure. Rather than using new phenotypic data, the later analysis identified candidate immune exposures from TCR beta sequences and from how often those sequences occurred across donors. A later analysis re-examined previously published TCR beta repertoires from about 700 donors and added high-resolution HLA genotyping to investigate patterns of TCR occurrence. An earlier analysis of several hundred of the donors applied high-throughput TCR beta sequencing to assess whether each TCR beta V gene segment acted as functional or pseudogenic. Because of strong linkage in the cohort, five DR-DQ haplotypes were treated as single units for association and clustering. HLA typing included class I and class II loci at four-digit resolution. To predict cytomegalovirus infection status, the study brought together high-throughput TCR immunosequencing, statistical association of individual TCRs with disease status, and machine learning. The study used immunosequencing to profile the T cell repertoires of approximately 650 subjects and linked those repertoires to cytomegalovirus serostatus. In addition to the first cohort of 500 to 850 subjects, a separate validation cohort of 120 different subjects was used. What the authors observed across the whole study: According to a later analysis, parvovirus B19, influenza, CMV and Epstein-Barr virus appeared linked to several top co-occurrence clusters. Because HLA typing was unavailable for some donors at each locus, only the typed subset was used in association tests. Broadly in line with IMGT annotations, most TCR beta V segments showed up in productive rearrangements about 90% or about 30% of the time in an earlier analysis of around 550 of the donors. Compared with equally common non-associated chains, HLA-associated TCR beta chains in a later analysis were more clonally expanded and had lower generation probabilities. Most TCR sequences were observed very rarely across donors, whereas some public TCRs were present in many individuals. A few of the identified cytomegalovirus-associated TCR beta chains were confirmed in vitro to be specific for cytomegalovirus antigens. A further reported finding was that TCR beta sequences accurately predicted the HLA-A and HLA-B alleles for most subjects in the first cohort. According to the authors, the approach could potentially be generalized to other disease states and immunological phenotypes. Cytomegalovirus status was reported to be diagnosed by the classifier with high specificity and sensitivity in both the original and validation cohorts. When HLA alleles, especially DR and DQ, strongly co-occurred, attributing TCR associations to individual alleles was difficult. Correlated functional status among segregating V segments might be attributable to linkage disequilibrium, but an unknown experimental factor could not be ruled out. A total of about 180 TCR beta chains were listed by the study as associated with cytomegalovirus. In a later analysis, 16,951 TCR beta sequences were associated with specific HLA alleles at a false discovery rate of 0.05. The sequencing pipeline was judged likely to have produced a cluster of highly shared sequence variants as a technical artifact. Immune exposure information for the cohort was limited to CMV serostatus. In this cohort, only TCR beta chains were sequenced, and detectable features were limited by the absence of alpha or paired-chain data. The earlier analysis of a few hundred of the donors excluded fewer than 20 rarely observed V segments, including chromosome 9 orphons, because counts were too low. A later analysis found that most CMV-associated TCR beta chains appeared HLA-restricted, with HLA associations seemingly driven largely by CMV exposure. Sequencing depth was assumed to be roughly uniform across donors in the presence/absence analyses, though that assumption may not hold. A later analysis found that TCR association rates varied across HLA loci, with DRB1 alleles showing the most associated TCRs and HLA-C alleles the fewest. Compared with the approximately 720-donor mean, donors in an Asian-associated ancestry cluster had fewer N-insertions in productive TCRs, according to a later genetic analysis. V-gene and J-gene trimming of TCR beta chains was associated with a missense DCLRE1C variant in a later genetic analysis, and the association was replicated in an independent cohort.

The cohort comprised hundreds of healthy bone marrow donors. At the time of sampling, every cohort member was nominally healthy, though immune exposures that went unrecorded were likely present. The donor tested CMV seronegative, placing the donor among the approximately 360 seronegative members of the cohort. A peripheral blood sample was collected from each donor, and TCR beta sequencing was performed on peripheral blood mononuclear cells. Genomic DNA extraction from the blood cell samples was performed with the Qiagen DNeasy Blood Extraction Kit. Library creation used the immunoSEQ multiplex PCR assay. For the multiplex PCR, a mixture combining 60 forward primers for TCR Vbeta segments and 13 reverse primers for TCR Jbeta segments was used. A multiplex PCR assay on genomic DNA amplified the CDR3 region of rearranged TCR beta genes. The amplified TCR beta libraries were sequenced on the Illumina HiSeq System as 87-base-pair reads. The authors' analysis ran thus. A later analysis counted 65 million to 90 million unique TCR beta chains across the roughly 700 repertoires, and around 9.9 million of these chains were shared by at least two donors. A nearest-neighbor algorithm error-corrected the raw reads and collapsed the reads into unique sequences, merging closely related sequences to remove PCR and sequencing errors. V, D and J gene segments were assigned by aligning CDR3 sequences to IMGT reference sequences. Each retained sequence needed at least a six-nucleotide match to both a V gene segment and a J gene segment. A rearrangement counted as productive if the CDR3 had no stop codons and remained in frame with V and J, and every other rearrangement counted as non-productive. Following IMGT convention, CDR3 was defined as the stretch from the second conserved V-encoded cysteine to the conserved J-encoded phenylalanine. The earlier analysis of about 570 of the donors excluded any sequence lacking an unambiguous match to a single V gene segment. In an earlier analysis of approximately 610 of the donors, V segments were called functional above 56.7% productive rearrangements and were called segregating when the between-donor standard deviation exceeded 5%. A statistical classification framework was built to diagnose cytomegalovirus status from the catalog of TCR beta chain sequences. A later analysis assigned V and J genes by comparing TCR nucleotide sequences with IMGT/GENE-DB human TR gene sequences. In a later analysis, CDR3 sequences and most-parsimonious VDJ recombination scenarios were assigned using the TCRdist pipeline. A later analysis defined each TCR beta chain by its CDR3 amino acid sequence plus V-gene family, and excluded reads lacking a unique V-gene family. As a way to deal with suspected cross-contamination and a sequencing artifact, a later analysis dropped 450 to 600 nucleotide sequences that were highly shared and had low generation probability. For each public chain, a later analysis derived a clonal expansion index from normalized ranks of inferred template counts within each repertoire. A later analysis computed generation probabilities with a VDJ recombination model fitted to out-of-frame rearrangements, and checked the results against IGoR. Hypergeometric tests were used in a later analysis to score TCR-TCR, TCR-HLA and TCR-CMV co-occurrence, with a repertoire-size bias correction applied to the TCR pairs. A later analysis estimated false discovery rates by permuting HLA or CMV assignments 20 times. In a later analysis, co-occurring TCRs were grouped using DBSCAN, and TCRdist sequence similarity was added for clustering within HLA-allele-positive subsets. Repertoires with fewer than 30,000 or more than 120,000 public chains, plus five repertoires with anomalous nucleotide sharing, were excluded from co-occurrence clustering. Drawn from immuneACCESS, this table holds only the in-frame rearrangements with V and J called that TCRdb kept. Clones are partly lost; checked studies trace under half to an unresolved V gene and leave the rest unexplained. D and trimming come from the DNA, and the V and J calls and clone size come from that table. In this sample the table shows 90,000 to 140,000 clones, roughly 15% of which occur a single time. The ten largest clonotypes hold roughly 0.8% of the sample.

Note on this clone: The specificity of this receptor is unknown. Nothing much larger sits one base from this clone, and base qualities are not available.

The clonotype comes from a female donor in good health and CMV-seronegative. The sequencing input was PBMCs.

DNA sequence: TGTGCCAGCACTCCAGCGGGAATATACAATGAGCAGTTCTTC. Its protein reads: CASTPAGIYNEQFF. The sequence joins TRBV6-5 to TRBJ2-1, and 7 junctional nucleotides match TRBD2. CDR3 length: 14 amino acids, cysteine to phenylalanine. CDR3 DNA is the only sequence kept; it has 42 bases, read in frame from the first base. From a lookup of the germline V gene, CDR1 and CDR2 are MNHEY and SVGAGI. V is pruned by 7 bases and J by 4 bases, leaving 7 bases of the junction without a gene match.